This T cell receptor beta chain was observed in a study of CD8+ T cells in alopecia areata. Study as a whole: Treated patients were dosed with oral tofacitinib, taking 5 to 10 mg twice daily. Tofacitinib ran for 6 to 18 months before 6 months off drug.

RNA was isolated and reverse transcribed to cDNA, the sequencing template. The protocol was immunoSEQ multiplex PCR, while the TCRdb copy is restricted to in-frame clones and leaves out a portion. The sample lists 130,000 or so clones, about 88% occurring once. The CDR3 is 15 amino acids. Germline V gene sequence: CDR1 SGHRS, CDR2 YFSETQ. The V gene lost 4 bases and the J gene lost 5 bases, with 18 bases spanning the gap. General study points: Tofacitinib significantly decreased scalp clonality and expanded CD8+ clones among top 100.

Details on this clone: Its antigen is still unknown.

Treatment indicated: oral pan-JAK inhibitor, 5-10 mg twice daily. This receptor was obtained from a human donor with alopecia areata. Specimen: CD8+ T cells sorted from blood, collected at week 4, from a patient treated with tofacitinib. The genes are TRBV5-1 and TRBJ1-1; weak D call: TRBD1 (5 bases). The CDR3 DNA reads as TGCGCCAGCAGCCCAGGGACTGTTGAGGGAACTGAAGCTTTCTTT. It is translated as CASSPGTVEGTEAFF.